Below are 9 T cell receptor beta chains sequenced from a single sample in a study of T cells in Graves' hyperthyroidism and ophthalmopathy. The CDR3 regions of TCR beta were amplified from RNA transcripts. The HTBI primer set was used in a first-round RT-PCR of the TCR CDR3. Using its own MiXCR run on the multiplex PCR reads, TCRdb lists one record per CDR3 protein. The sample records 300,000 to 450,000 distinct CDR3 sequences, about 25% being singletons. Source material: blood. These receptors originate from a man aged 45-65 years with Graves' hyperthyroidism.

The chain recombines TRBV6-1 with TRBJ2-7, with D perhaps matching TRBD1 (6 bases). This CDR3 comprises 13 residues. V lost 6 bases, J lost 1 base, and 10 bases lay in between. Germline V lookup: CDR1 MNHNS, CDR2 SASEGT. The CDR3 sequence: CASRFTGSYEQYF. The DNA of the CDR3 is TGTGCCAGCAGGTTCACAGGGTCCTACGAGCAGTACTTC.

This clonotype was seen only a few times. The rearrangement joins TRBV30 to TRBJ1-1; TRBD1 might be the D (5 bases). The CDR3 has 14 amino acids. The V gene's germline CDR1 is GTSNPN and CDR2 SVGIG (reference sequence). V was shortened by 2 bases and J by 11 bases, with 21 bases between the two germline ends. CDR3 amino acids: CAWSRWGATREAFF. The CDR3 DNA is TGTGCCTGGAGTCGCTGGGGCGCCACTCGCGAGGCTTTCTTT.

The chain carries TRBV2 and TRBJ1-5; D is possibly TRBD1 (6 bases). Germline V gene data show CDR1 as SNHLY and CDR2 as FYNNEI. The CDR3 has 14 residues. Trimming took 8 bases from V and 6 from J, leaving 17 bases between them. The CDR3 is CASEPPHRVQPQHF. In nucleotides, the CDR3 is TGTGCCAGCGAGCCCCCCCACAGGGTTCAGCCCCAGCATTTT.

This rearrangement joins TRBV5-1 to TRBJ1-6, with 10 bases lining up with TRBD1. With 0 bases clipped from V and 10 bases from J, the junction kept 7 bases outside the gene matches. The CDR3 is 16 amino acids. CDR1 SGHRS and CDR2 YFSETQ come from the germline V gene. CDR3: CASSLGRQGASSPLHF. In DNA, the CDR3 is TGCGCCAGCAGCTTGGGACGACAGGGGGCAAGCTCACCCCTCCACTTT.

The rearrangement joins TRBV6-1 to TRBJ2-7, with D possibly matching TRBD2 (6 bases). Per germline, CDR1 MNHNS and CDR2 SASEGT. Trimming took off 5 bases at V and 5 bases at J, with 22 bases between the two ends. This CDR3 comprises 16 residues. The CDR3 loop is CASSRDWAFTGDEQYF. The DNA for the CDR3 is TGTGCCAGCAGTAGGGACTGGGCCTTTACCGGAGACGAGCAGTACTTC.

This clonotype showed up just a few times. The chain couples TRBV20-1 to TRBJ1-2; 7 bases fit TRBD1. Germline lookup yields CDR1 DFQATT and CDR2 SNEGSKA (reference sequence). The V segment lost 6 bases and the J segment 8 bases; nucleotides outside the gene matches: 12. The CDR3 totals 13 residues. The CDR3 loop reads CSARQGAGEGYTF. The CDR3 bases are TGCAGTGCAAGACAGGGCGCAGGGGAGGGCTACACCTTC.

This clonotype has at least ten counts. V is TRBV3-1 and J is TRBJ2-7, with 10 bases fitting TRBD1. The germline V gene has CDR1 LGHDT and CDR2 YNNKEL (reference sequence). The CDR3 spans 15 residues. With V trimmed by 0 bases and J by 6 bases, 5 bases remained unmatched. The CDR3 DNA sequence: TGTGCCAGCAGCCAAGAAGGGACAGGGGTTTCCGAGCAGTACTTC. Protein: CASSQEGTGVSEQYF.

The chain recombines TRBV7-8 with TRBJ2-3; D call uncertain. Germline V gene data show CDR1 as SGHVS and CDR2 as FQNEAQ. This CDR3 has 16 amino acids. Trimming stripped 6 bases from V and 1 base from J, with 17 bases between. The CDR3 spells CASRTLSHQGTDTQYF. CDR3 coding DNA: TGTGCCAGCAGAACCCTGTCCCACCAGGGCACAGATACGCAGTATTTT. The whole variable domain, remainder taken from reference TRBV7-8 and TRBJ2-3, is GAGVSQSPRYKVAKRGQDVALRCDPISGHVSLFWYQQALGQGPEFLTYFQNEAQLDKSGLPSDRFFAERPEGSVSTLKIQRTQQEDSAVYLCASRTLSHQGTDTQYFGPGTRLTVL.

This clonotype was seen more than once but under ten times. This chain connects TRBV3-1 to TRBJ2-3; unclear D gene. The CDR3 is made up of 13 amino acids. Germline CDR1 and CDR2: LGHDT and YNNKEL (reference sequence). V dropped 2 bases and J dropped 6 bases, with 9 bases sitting between them. CDR3 amino acids: CASSQLGGDTQYF. DNA of the CDR3: TGTGCCAGCAGCCAATTGGGCGGTGATACGCAGTATTTT.